The 7 T cell receptor beta chains below were found in one sample sequenced in a study of T cells expressing NK-cell markers (TCRdb year 2020). The receptor library was made with 5' RACE. The run used an Illumina HiSeq 2000. Through TCRdb reprocessing, the reads give one entry per CDR3 protein sequence; DNA is omitted. This sample's clone table shows 150,000 to 200,000 distinct CDR3 sequences. Approximately 17% of the sample goes to the ten largest clones. Specimen: blood T cells: a sorted CD56 or NKG2C T cell subset, CD4+ or CD8+ T cells, or bulk PBMC T cells (not recorded which). The receptors here all came from a woman between 18 and 70 years old in good health.

This chain joins TRBV29-1 and TRBJ2-1. From germline, CDR1 is SQVTM and CDR2 ANQGSEA. CDR3 length: 15 amino acids. Here the CDR3 reads CSVQWGFSSYNEQFF.

V and J are TRBV3-1 and TRBJ2-2; TCRdb reports TRBD2, a call that lacks DNA to check it against. The CDR3 has 15 amino acids. Germline-derived CDR1 and CDR2 are LGHDT and YNNKEL (reference sequence). The CDR3 here is CASSQALAGIGELFF.

The genes are TRBV10-3 and TRBJ2-1; TCRdb designates TRBD1, a call that cannot be tested without DNA. CDR1 and CDR2 from the germline V gene are ENHRY and SYGVKD. This CDR3 is 17 amino acids long. The CDR3 is CAISERGGSSSYNEQFF.

The chain combines TRBV5-1 with TRBJ2-5; the TCRdb D gene call, TRBD1, has no DNA to confirm it. Looked up from germline, CDR1 is SGHRS and CDR2 is YFSETQ. This CDR3 comprises 16 residues. The CDR3 region is CASSLGQGVGGETQYF.

The chain couples TRBV12-3 or TRBV12-4 to TRBJ2-5; TCRdb gives TRBD1 as the D gene, but with no DNA this cannot be confirmed. This CDR3 has 13 amino acids. The CDR3 reads CASSFGSRETQYF.

The rearrangement links TRBV7-3 to TRBJ2-7; TCRdb's assignment of TRBD2 cannot be checked, as there is no DNA. Germline values: CDR1 SGHTA, CDR2 FQGTGA. The CDR3 totals 19 residues. CDR3 residues: CASSRIPGTSGGALAAQYF.

The J gene is TRBJ2-1, the V gene TRBV18; the D call from TCRdb, TRBD2, cannot be confirmed without DNA. The CDR3 is made up of 15 amino acids. Germline lookup yields CDR1 KGHSH and CDR2 LQKENI. The CDR3 sequence is CASSPPLAGGNEQFF.